Listed here is a single T cell receptor (beta chain). Its specific antigen is unknown. No base-level quality is on record; no much larger clone is a single base apart. Libraries came from the immunoSEQ multiplex PCR assay. The original pipeline was this. How frequently each TCR V beta family was used was compared between the sorted CD8+ T cell populations from blood, dermis and epidermis. TCRdb re-hosts the immuneACCESS table, in-frame sequences only. Its copies lack some clones; in the studies checked, an unresolved V gene accounts for under half of them, and the cause for the rest is not known. That table is the source of V, J and clone size, and D and trimming were worked out from the DNA. The sample table shows roughly 1,500 clones, and nearly 70% are seen once. The top ten clones comprise over 30% of the sample. The sample is drawn from a study of CD49a tissue-resident CD8 T cells in human skin (dated by TCRdb to 2016 to 2017). For context, the study as a whole: Tissue-resident memory CD8+ T cell subsets in human skin, defined by CD49a, CD69 and CD103 expression, were examined in the study.

The CDR3 numbers 15 residues from cysteine through phenylalanine. Of all the DNA, just the CDR3 is kept, 45 bases in frame from base 1. Reading the germline V gene gives CDR1 MGHRA and CDR2 YSYEKL. Germline trimming amounts to 3 bases on V and 5 bases on J, with 5 as the count of junction bases outside the gene matches. For a few healthy donors, sorted CD8+ T cells taken from blood, dermis and epidermis had their TCR beta CDR3 regions analysed. All TCR-sequenced donors were healthy individuals, and each provided both blood and skin samples. Sorting was used to isolate CD8+ T cell populations ahead of TCR beta sequencing.

The sequenced material came from CLA- CD8+ effector memory T cells sorted from blood. This clonotype was sampled from a human donor in good health. The rearranged chain carries TRBV4-1 and TRBJ2-3, and 10 junctional nucleotides match TRBD2. This receptor carries the CDR3 CASSHGTSDVDTQYF. The nucleotide sequence reads as follows: TGCGCCAGCAGCCATGGGACTAGCGACGTAGATACGCAGTATTTT.